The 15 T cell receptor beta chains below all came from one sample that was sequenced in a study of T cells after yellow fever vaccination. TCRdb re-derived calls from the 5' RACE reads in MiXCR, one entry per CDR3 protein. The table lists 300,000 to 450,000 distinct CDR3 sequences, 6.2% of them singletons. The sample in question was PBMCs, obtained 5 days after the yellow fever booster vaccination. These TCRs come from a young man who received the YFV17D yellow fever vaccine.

CDR3 protein: CASSPGPKDTQYF. The CDR3 DNA sequence: TGTGCCAGCAGTCCCGGTCCCAAGGATACCCAGTACTTC. The chain recombines TRBV12-3 or TRBV12-4 with TRBJ2-5; D is undetermined. With 5 bases removed from V and 8 bases from J, the gap between germline ends came to 15 bases. The CDR3 runs to 13 residues.

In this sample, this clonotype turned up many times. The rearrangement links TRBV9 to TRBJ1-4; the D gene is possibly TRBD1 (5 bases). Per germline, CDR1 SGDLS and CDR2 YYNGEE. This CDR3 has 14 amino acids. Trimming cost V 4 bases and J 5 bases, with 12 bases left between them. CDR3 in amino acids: CASSPRDRNEKLFF. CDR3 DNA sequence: TGTGCCAGCAGCCCCCGGGACCGGAATGAAAAACTGTTTTTT. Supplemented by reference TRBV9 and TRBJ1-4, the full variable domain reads DSGVTQTPKHLITATGQRVTLRCSPRSGDLSVYWYQQSLDQGLQFLIQYYNGEERAKGNILERFSAQQFPDLHSELNLSSLELGDSALYFCASSPRDRNEKLFFGSGTQLSVL.

DNA for the CDR3: TGTGCCAGCTCAGACCGGGACAGGGACCACGAGCAGTACTTC. Translating it yields CASSDRDRDHEQYF. The gene calls are TRBV18 and TRBJ2-7; TRBD1 matches at 9 bases. V lost 5 bases to trimming and J lost 5 bases; unmatched junction nucleotides: 7. Germline lookup yields CDR1 KGHSH and CDR2 LQKENI. This CDR3 is 14 amino acids long.

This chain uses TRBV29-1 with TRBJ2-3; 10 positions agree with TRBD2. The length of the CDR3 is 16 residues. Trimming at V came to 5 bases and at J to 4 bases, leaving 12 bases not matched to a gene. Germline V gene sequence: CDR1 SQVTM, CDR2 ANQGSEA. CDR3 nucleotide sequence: TGCAGCGTTCGGACGGGAGGACTAGCGGTAGCAGATACGCAGTATTTT. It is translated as CSVRTGGLAVADTQYF.

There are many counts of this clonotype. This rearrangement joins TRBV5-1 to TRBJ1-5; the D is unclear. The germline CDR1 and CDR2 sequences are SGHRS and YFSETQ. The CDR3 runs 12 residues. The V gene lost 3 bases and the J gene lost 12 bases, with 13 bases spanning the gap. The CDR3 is CASSYTGFDQHF. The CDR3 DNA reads TGCGCCAGCAGCTATACCGGGTTTGACCAGCATTTT. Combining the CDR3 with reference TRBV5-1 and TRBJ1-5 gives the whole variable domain KAGVTQTPRYLIKTRGQQVTLSCSPISGHRSVSWYQQTPGQGLQFLFEYFSETQRNKGNFPGRFSGRQFSNSRSEMNVSTLELGDSALYLCASSYTGFDQHFGDGTRLSIL.

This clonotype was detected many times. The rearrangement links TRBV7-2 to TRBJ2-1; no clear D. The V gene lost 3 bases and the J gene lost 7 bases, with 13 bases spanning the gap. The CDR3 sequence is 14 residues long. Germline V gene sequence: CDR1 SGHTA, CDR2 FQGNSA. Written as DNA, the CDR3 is TGTGCCAGCAGCTTCACCCTGGAGAGGAATGAGCAGTTCTTC. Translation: CASSFTLERNEQFF.

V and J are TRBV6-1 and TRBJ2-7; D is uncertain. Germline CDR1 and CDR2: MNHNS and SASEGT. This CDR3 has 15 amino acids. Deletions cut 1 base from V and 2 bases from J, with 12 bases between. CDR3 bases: TGTGCCAGCAGTGAAGGGACGGCACCCCCCTACGAGCAGTACTTC. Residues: CASSEGTAPPYEQYF.

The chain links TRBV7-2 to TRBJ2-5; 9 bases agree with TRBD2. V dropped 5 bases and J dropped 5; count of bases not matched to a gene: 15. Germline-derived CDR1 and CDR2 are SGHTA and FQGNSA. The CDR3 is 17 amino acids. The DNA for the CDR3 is TGTGCCAGCAGCCGGTTGGGGACTAGCTCTAGGCCGGAGACCCAGTACTTC. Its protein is CASSRLGTSSRPETQYF.

The CDR3 spells CSATDRELSGANVLTF. CDR3 DNA: TGCAGTGCAACCGACAGGGAACTCTCTGGGGCCAACGTCCTGACTTTC. This chain uses TRBV20-1 with TRBJ2-6; 7 bases fit TRBD1. Trimming cost V 6 bases and J 0 bases; bases outside gene matches: 8. CDR3 length: 16 amino acids. Germline assignment: CDR1 DFQATT and CDR2 SNEGSKA (reference sequence).

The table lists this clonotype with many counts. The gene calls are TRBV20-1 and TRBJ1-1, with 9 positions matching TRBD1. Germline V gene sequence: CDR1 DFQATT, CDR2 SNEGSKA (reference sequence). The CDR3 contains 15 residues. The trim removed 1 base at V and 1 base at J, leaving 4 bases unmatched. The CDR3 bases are TGCAGTGCTAGAGGGCGGACAGGGGCGAACACTGAAGCTTTCTTT. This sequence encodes CSARGRTGANTEAFF.

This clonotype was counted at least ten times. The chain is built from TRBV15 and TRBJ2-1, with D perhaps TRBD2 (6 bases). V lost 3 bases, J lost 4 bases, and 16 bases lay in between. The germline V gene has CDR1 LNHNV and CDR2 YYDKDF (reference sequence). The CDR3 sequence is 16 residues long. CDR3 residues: CATSRVEGWEYNEQFF. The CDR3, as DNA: TGTGCCACCAGCAGGGTGGAGGGGTGGGAGTACAATGAGCAGTTCTTC.

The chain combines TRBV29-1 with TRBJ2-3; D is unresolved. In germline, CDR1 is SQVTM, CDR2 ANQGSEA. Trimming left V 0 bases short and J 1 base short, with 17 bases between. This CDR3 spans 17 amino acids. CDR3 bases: TGCAGCGTTGAAGATCCGCTGGGCGTATCTGGCACAGATACGCAGTATTTT. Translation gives CSVEDPLGVSGTDTQYF.

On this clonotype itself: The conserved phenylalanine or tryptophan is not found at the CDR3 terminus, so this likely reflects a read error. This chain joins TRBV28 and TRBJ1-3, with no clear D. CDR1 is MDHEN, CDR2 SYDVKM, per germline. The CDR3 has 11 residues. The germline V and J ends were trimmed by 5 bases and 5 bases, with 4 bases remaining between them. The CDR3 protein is CASSIRNTIYL. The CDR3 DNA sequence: TGTGCCAGCAGTATTAGAAACACCATATATTTA.

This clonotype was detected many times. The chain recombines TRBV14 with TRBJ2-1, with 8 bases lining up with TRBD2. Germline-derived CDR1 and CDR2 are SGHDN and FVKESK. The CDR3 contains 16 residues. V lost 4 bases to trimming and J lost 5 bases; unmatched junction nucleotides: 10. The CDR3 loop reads CASSLLGSGRDNEQFF. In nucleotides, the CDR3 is TGTGCCAGCAGCCTACTGGGGTCCGGGAGGGACAATGAGCAGTTCTTC.

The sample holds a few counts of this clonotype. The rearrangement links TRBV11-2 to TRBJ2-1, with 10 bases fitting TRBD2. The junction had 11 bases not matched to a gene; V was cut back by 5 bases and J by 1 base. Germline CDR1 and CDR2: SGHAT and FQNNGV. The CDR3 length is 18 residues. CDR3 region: CASSTRSSGRYSYNEQFF. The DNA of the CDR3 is TGTGCCAGCAGCACCCGGAGTAGCGGGAGGTATTCCTACAATGAGCAGTTCTTC.